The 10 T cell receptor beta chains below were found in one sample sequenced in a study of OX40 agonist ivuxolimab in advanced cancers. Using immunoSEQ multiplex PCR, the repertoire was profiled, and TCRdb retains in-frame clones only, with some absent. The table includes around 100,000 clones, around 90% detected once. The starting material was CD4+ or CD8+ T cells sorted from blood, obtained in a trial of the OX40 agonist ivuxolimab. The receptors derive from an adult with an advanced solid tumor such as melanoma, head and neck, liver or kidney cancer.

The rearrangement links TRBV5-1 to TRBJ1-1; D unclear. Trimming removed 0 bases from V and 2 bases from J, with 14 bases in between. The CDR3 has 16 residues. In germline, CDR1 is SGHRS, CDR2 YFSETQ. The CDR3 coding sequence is TGCGCCAGCAGCTTGGTCCCAGTTGGGTTTAACACTGAAGCTTTCTTT. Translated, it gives CASSLVPVGFNTEAFF.

The CDR3 sequence: CASSYGTGQSYNEQFF. CDR3 bases: TGTGCCAGCAGTTACGGAACTGGACAGTCCTACAATGAGCAGTTCTTC. The chain employs TRBV6-6 and TRBJ2-1; TRBD1 is a possible D gene (6 bases). Germline lookup yields CDR1 MNHNY and CDR2 SVGAGI (reference sequence). This CDR3 is built from 16 residues. V lost 2 bases and J 1 base, leaving 12 bases between the germline ends.

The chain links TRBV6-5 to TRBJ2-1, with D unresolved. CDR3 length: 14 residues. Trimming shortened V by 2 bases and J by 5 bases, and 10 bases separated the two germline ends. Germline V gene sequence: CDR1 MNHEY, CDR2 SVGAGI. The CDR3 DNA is TGTGCCAGCAGTTACGACAAGCGCGACAATGAGCAGTTCTTC. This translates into CASSYDKRDNEQFF.

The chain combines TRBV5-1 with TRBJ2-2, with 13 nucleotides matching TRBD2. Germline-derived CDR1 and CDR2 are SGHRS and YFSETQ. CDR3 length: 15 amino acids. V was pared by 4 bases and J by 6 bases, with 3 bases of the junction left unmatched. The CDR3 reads CASSIGLAGAGELFF. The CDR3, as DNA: TGCGCCAGCAGCATAGGACTAGCGGGAGCCGGGGAGCTGTTTTTT. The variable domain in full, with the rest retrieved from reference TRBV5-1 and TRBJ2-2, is KAGVTQTPRYLIKTRGQQVTLSCSPISGHRSVSWYQQTPGQGLQFLFEYFSETQRNKGNFPGRFSGRQFSNSRSEMNVSTLELGDSALYLCASSIGLAGAGELFFGEGSRLTVL.

CDR3: CAISELAGVSTDTQYF. Written as DNA, the CDR3 is TGTGCCATCAGTGAATTAGCGGGAGTGAGCACAGATACGCAGTATTTT. This chain links TRBV10-3 with TRBJ2-3; 9 nucleotides align to TRBD2. The CDR3 runs to 16 residues. Germline V gene lookup returns CDR1 ENHRY and CDR2 SYGVKD. V lost 3 bases to trimming and J lost 0 bases; unmatched junction nucleotides: 4.

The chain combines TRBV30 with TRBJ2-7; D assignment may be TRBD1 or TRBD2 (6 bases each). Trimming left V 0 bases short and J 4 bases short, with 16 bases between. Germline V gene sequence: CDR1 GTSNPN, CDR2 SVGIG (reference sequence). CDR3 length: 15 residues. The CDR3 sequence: CAWSVGGPGTYEQYF. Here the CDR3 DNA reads TGTGCCTGGAGTGTCGGGGGCCCCGGGACATACGAGCAGTACTTC.

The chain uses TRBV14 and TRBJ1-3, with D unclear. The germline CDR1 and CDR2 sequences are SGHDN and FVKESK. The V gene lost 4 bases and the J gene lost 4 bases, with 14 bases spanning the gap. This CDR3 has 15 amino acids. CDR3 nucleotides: TGTGCCAGCAGCCGCTCCGGGTTGGGGGGAAACACCATATATTTT. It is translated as CASSRSGLGGNTIYF.

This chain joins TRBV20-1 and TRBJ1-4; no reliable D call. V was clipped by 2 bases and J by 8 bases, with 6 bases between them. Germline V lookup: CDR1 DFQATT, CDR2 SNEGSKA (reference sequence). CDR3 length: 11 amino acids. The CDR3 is CSARFTEKLFF. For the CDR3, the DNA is TGCAGTGCTAGATTTACGGAAAAACTGTTTTTT.

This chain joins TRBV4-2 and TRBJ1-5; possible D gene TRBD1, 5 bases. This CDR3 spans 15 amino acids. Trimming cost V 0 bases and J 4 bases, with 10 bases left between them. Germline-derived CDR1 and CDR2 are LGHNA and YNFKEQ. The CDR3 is CASSQDVGPNQPQHF. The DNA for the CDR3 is TGTGCCAGCAGCCAAGATGTGGGACCTAATCAGCCCCAGCATTTT.

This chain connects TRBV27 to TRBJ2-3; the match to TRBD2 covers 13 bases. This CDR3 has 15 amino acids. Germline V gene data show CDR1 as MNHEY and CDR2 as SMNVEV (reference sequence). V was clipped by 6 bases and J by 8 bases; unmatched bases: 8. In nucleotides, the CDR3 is TGTGCCAGCAGGGTGACTAGCGGGAGGTATGGTACGCAGTATTTT. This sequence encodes CASRVTSGRYGTQYF.